The rows below give T cell receptor beta chains drawn from one sample of a study of radiation and T cells in renal cell carcinoma. Using immunoSEQ multiplex PCR, the repertoire was profiled, and TCRdb retains in-frame clones only, with some absent. This table holds approximately 140,000 clones, roughly 85% found once. Sequences were derived from blood, sampled from a patient whose treatment included radiotherapy and nephrectomy. These receptors originate from a woman aged 50 to 65 with renal cell carcinoma. Each CDR3 is given with its conserved first and last residue. Each record gives: CDR3 protein, CDR3 DNA, D gene, V gene, J gene, clone size. A D gene is named only where the DNA matches it firmly. Part of the rows lack a size; the others show once, few, many or a class for expanded clones.

CDR3 protein: CASSLKGNYGYTF
CDR3 DNA: TGTGCCAGCAGTTTAAAGGGCAACTATGGCTACACCTTC
D gene: NA
V gene: TRBV27
J gene: TRBJ1-2
clone size: NA

CDR3 protein: CASSSTQAGTGELFF
CDR3 DNA: TGCGCCAGCAGCTCCACCCAGGCTGGGACCGGGGAGCTGTTTTTT
D gene: NA
V gene: TRBV5-1
J gene: TRBJ2-2
clone size: NA

CDR3 protein: CASTPETGVFSNQPQHF
CDR3 DNA: TGTGCCAGTACCCCAGAGACCGGGGTTTTCAGCAATCAGCCCCAGCATTTT
D gene: NA
V gene: TRBV19
J gene: TRBJ1-5
clone size: once

CDR3 protein: CASSQGDGEQYF
CDR3 DNA: TGCGCCAGCAGCCAGGGGGATGGCGAGCAGTACTTC
D gene: TRBD1
V gene: TRBV7-8
J gene: TRBJ2-7
clone size: NA

CDR3 protein: CASRKATGFEQYF
CDR3 DNA: TGTGCCAGCAGAAAAGCGACAGGGTTCGAGCAGTACTTC
D gene: TRBD1
V gene: TRBV7-2
J gene: TRBJ2-7
clone size: NA

CDR3 protein: CASSLATGRNYGYTF
CDR3 DNA: TGTGCCAGCAGCTTAGCCACGGGACGGAACTATGGCTACACCTTC
D gene: NA
V gene: TRBV7-9
J gene: TRBJ1-2
clone size: NA

CDR3 protein: CASSFGQGGLGNQPQHF
CDR3 DNA: TGTGCCAGCAGCTTTGGACAGGGAGGATTAGGCAATCAGCCCCAGCATTTT
D gene: TRBD1
V gene: TRBV7-9
J gene: TRBJ1-5
clone size: NA

CDR3 protein: CASRQPRGSGANVLTF
CDR3 DNA: TGTGCCAGCCGCCAACCCAGGGGCTCTGGGGCCAACGTCCTGACTTTC
D gene: NA
V gene: TRBV11-2
J gene: TRBJ2-6
clone size: once

CDR3 protein: CASSDPPRYEQYF
CDR3 DNA: TGTGCCAGCAGTGATCCCCCCCGGTACGAGCAGTACTTC
D gene: NA
V gene: TRBV10-3
J gene: TRBJ2-7
clone size: NA

CDR3 protein: CASSEYSAGGRTDTQYF
CDR3 DNA: TGCGCCAGCAGTGAGTACTCAGCGGGGGGTCGCACAGATACGCAGTATTTT
D gene: TRBD2
V gene: TRBV10-1
J gene: TRBJ2-3
clone size: NA